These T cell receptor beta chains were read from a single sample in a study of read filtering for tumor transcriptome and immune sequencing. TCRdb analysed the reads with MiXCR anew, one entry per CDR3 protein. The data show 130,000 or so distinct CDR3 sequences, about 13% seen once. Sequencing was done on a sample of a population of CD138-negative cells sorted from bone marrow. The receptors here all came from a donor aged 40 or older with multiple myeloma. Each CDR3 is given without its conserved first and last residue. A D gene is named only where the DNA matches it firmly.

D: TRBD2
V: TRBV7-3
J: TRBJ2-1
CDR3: ASSPRGGASGLNEQF

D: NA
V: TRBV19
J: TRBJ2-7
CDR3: ASSIGTIFYEQY

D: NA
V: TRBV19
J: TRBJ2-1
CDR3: ASSRQSQGPDSEQF

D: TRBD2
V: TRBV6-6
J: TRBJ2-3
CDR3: ASSYARLAGVVDTQY

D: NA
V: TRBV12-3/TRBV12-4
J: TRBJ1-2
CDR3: ASSPLFGQYGYT

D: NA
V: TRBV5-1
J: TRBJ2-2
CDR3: ASSFPPRGGSANTGELF

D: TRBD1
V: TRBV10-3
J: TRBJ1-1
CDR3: AITPGGWTEAF

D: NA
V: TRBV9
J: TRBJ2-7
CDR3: ASSSRYEQY

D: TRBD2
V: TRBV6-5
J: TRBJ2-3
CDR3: ASRPLRAGEDTQY

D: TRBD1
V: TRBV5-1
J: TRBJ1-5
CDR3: ASSLTGVGESDQPQH

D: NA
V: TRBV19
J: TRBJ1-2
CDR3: ASSLRIYGYT

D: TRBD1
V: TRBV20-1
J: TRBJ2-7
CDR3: SAFSGTGVMREQY

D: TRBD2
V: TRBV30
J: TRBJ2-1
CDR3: AWSGLAGVDEQF

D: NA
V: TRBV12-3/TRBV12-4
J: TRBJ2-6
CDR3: ASSLASRLGSGANVLT

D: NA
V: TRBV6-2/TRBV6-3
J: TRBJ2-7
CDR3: ASSRWGTYEQY

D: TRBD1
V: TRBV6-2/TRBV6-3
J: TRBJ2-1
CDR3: ASTPPFPGQGAYEQF

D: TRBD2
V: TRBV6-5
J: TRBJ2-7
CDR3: ASTTGGSYEQY

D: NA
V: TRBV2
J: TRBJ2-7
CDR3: ASSLLAWEQY

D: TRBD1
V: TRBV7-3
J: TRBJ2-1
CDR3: ASSSPGQSYEQF

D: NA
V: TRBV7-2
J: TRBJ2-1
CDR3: ASSLGASRYNEQF

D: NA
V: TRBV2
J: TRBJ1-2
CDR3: ASSEAERYGYT

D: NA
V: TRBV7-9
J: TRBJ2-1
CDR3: ASSQRYLGDEQF

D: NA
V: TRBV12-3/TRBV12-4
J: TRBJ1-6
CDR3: ASSLRPGISSPLH

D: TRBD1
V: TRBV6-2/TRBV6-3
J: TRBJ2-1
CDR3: ASSKGTDYNEQF

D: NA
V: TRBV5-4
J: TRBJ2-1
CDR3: ASSFSAMTYNEQF

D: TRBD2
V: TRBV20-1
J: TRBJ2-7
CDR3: SARPYLTSGRGYEQY

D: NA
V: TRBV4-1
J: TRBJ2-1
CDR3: ASSQRRHLSYNEQF

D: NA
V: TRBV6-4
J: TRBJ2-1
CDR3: ATRVLGTYNEQF

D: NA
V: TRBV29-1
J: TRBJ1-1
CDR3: SVKGPEAF

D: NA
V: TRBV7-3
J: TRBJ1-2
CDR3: ASSETGRIGGYT

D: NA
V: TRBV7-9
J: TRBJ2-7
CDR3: ASSLTGGRNEQY

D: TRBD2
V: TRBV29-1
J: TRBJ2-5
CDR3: SGTRRETQY

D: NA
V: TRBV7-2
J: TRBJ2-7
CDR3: ASSSPPHVEQY

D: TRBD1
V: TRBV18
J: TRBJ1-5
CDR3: ASSVNRQGVQPQH

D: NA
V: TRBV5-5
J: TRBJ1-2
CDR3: ASSLVGGDNYGYT

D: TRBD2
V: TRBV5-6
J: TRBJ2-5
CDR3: ASQAPAGEQETQY

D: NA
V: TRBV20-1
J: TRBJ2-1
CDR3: SARDSERYNEQF

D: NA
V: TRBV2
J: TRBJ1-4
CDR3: ASSEAVGIREKLF

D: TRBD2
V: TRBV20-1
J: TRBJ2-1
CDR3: SASPGRAPREQF

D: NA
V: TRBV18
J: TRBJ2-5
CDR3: ASSPSAGLLGETQY

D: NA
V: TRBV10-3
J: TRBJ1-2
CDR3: AIRDTGPGYGYT

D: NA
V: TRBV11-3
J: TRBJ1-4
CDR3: ASSSNKWESVTTNEKLF